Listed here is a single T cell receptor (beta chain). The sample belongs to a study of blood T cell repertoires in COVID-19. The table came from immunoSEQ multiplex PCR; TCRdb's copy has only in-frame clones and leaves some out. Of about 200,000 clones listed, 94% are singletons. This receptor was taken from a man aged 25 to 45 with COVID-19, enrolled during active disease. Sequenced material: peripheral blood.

CDR3 DNA sequence: TGTGCCAGCAGCCAAGGAAAAGGGAAGGGGTATGGCTACACCTTC. Translating gives CASSQGKGKGYGYTF. The chain uses TRBV4-2 and TRBJ1-2; a weak D match, TRBD1 (5 bases). The CDR3 sequence is 15 residues long. V lost 1 base to trimming and J lost 5 bases, with 14 bases between them. Germline V gene lookup returns CDR1 LGHNA and CDR2 YNFKEQ.